A selection of T cell receptor beta chains follows, all from one sample in a study of T cell repertoires in cytomegalovirus infection. One entry per CDR3 protein results from TCRdb running MiXCR on the reads. This sample has about 770,000 distinct CDR3 sequences; just under 30% occur once, and the top ten carry less than 15%. These receptors lack a known antigen. This material consisted of cultured CD8+ T cells from PBMCs, taken from culture after CMV antigen stimulation. These receptor sequences come from a human donor in good health (CMV status not recorded). Some clones in this sample may be carry-over from other donors' samples. The CDR3 runs from the conserved cysteine through the conserved F or W. The D gene is left open where the match is weak. Clone size appears in some rows only: once, few, many, or a class for an expanded clone.

d_gene	abundance	v_gene	j_gene	CDR3nt	CDR3aa
TRBD1	.	TRBV11-3	TRBJ2-5	TGTGCCAGCAGCTTATTGGGACAGACCGAGACCCAGTACTTC	CASSLLGQTETQYF
.	.	TRBV10-3	TRBJ2-6	TGTGCCATCATGACATCTGGGGCCAACGTCCTGACTTTC	CAIMTSGANVLTF
.	.	TRBV19	TRBJ2-1	TGTGCCAGTAGGGATCCGAGGGGCTACCGGAATGAGCAGTTCTTC	CASRDPRGYRNEQFF
TRBD2	.	TRBV29-1	TRBJ2-2	TGCAGCGTTGGGGCTAGCGGGGGGGCGAACACCGGGGAGCTGTTTTTT	CSVGASGGANTGELFF
.	few	TRBV24-1	TRBJ1-5	TGTGCCACTAGGGGAACAGACAGCAATCAGCCCCAGCATTTT	CATRGTDSNQPQHF
TRBD2	few	TRBV5-4	TRBJ2-1	TGTGCCAGCAGCCCCCGATACAGCGGGGGACTCAATGAGCAGTTCTTC	CASSPRYSGGLNEQFF
.	few	TRBV7-9	TRBJ1-2	TGTGCCAGCAGCTTAGTGGGTGGAAGCAACTATGGCTACACCTTC	CASSLVGGSNYGYTF
.	.	TRBV4-2	TRBJ2-5	TGTGCCAGCAGCCAAGATCGGTCAGGGCAAGAGACCCAGTACTTC	CASSQDRSGQETQYF
.	few	TRBV6-2/TRBV6-3	TRBJ1-3	TGTGCCAGCAGGACAAGGCGAATACCGTCTGACTCTGGAAACACCATATATTTT	CASRTRRIPSDSGNTIYF
.	.	TRBV7-8	TRBJ2-2	TGTGCCAGCAGCTCCCTAGCTCCCGGGGAGCTGTTTTTT	CASSSLAPGELFF
TRBD1	few	TRBV5-1	TRBJ1-6	TGCGCCAGCAGCTCTCTTCAGGGGGCGGGTAATTCACCCCTCCACTTT	CASSSLQGAGNSPLHF
.	.	TRBV7-8	TRBJ2-7	TGTGCCAGCAGCTTAGGGGTGAGGGGCGCCACCCCCTACGAGCAGTACTTC	CASSLGVRGATPYEQYF
TRBD2	.	TRBV27	TRBJ2-5	TGTGCCAGCAGTTCGGCTAGCGGGGGCTTAGAGACCCAGTACTTC	CASSSASGGLETQYF
TRBD1	.	TRBV29-1	TRBJ1-1	TGCAGCGTTGTCCCCTGGCAGGGGGTGAACACTGAAGCTTTCTTT	CSVVPWQGVNTEAFF
TRBD2	many	TRBV7-2	TRBJ2-1	TGTGCCAGCAGCCCCCCGGGACTAGGGCCCTACAATGAGCAGTTCTTC	CASSPPGLGPYNEQFF
.	.	TRBV27	TRBJ1-4	TGTGCCACCCGGGGACCCGAAAAACTGTTTTTT	CATRGPEKLFF
.	few	TRBV19	TRBJ2-7	TGTGCCAGTAGCCCCGCGGGGCTCCAATTGGGCAGCTCCTACGAGCAGTACTTC	CASSPAGLQLGSSYEQYF
.	many	TRBV7-2	TRBJ2-3	TGTGCCAGCAGCTTAGCGTCCGGGGGATGGCGAAAAGATACGCAGTATTTT	CASSLASGGWRKDTQYF
.	.	TRBV18	TRBJ2-1	TGTGCCAGCTCACCCGACCTCCAGGGATACAATGAGCAGTTCTTC	CASSPDLQGYNEQFF
.	many	TRBV12-5	TRBJ1-2	TGTGCTAGTGGTTTGGTACAGGGCTTTGGCTACACCTTC	CASGLVQGFGYTF
TRBD2	.	TRBV12-3/TRBV12-4	TRBJ2-7	TGTGCCAGCAGTTCGGGACTAGTCCACGAGCAGTACTTC	CASSSGLVHEQYF
TRBD1	few	TRBV12-3/TRBV12-4	TRBJ1-2	TGTGCCAGCAGTCTGACAGGGGCCGAGGATGGCTACACCTTC	CASSLTGAEDGYTF
TRBD1	few	TRBV25-1	TRBJ1-6	TGTGCCAGCCAGGACAGGACTAATTCACCCCTCCACTTT	CASQDRTNSPLHF
TRBD2	few	TRBV7-9	TRBJ2-7	TGTGCCAGCAGCTTACCGGGACTAGCGGGGTCCTACGAGCAGTACTTC	CASSLPGLAGSYEQYF
TRBD1	.	TRBV9	TRBJ1-3	TGTGCCAGCAGTCGGACGACAGGGCAGGCTGGAAACACCATATATTTT	CASSRTTGQAGNTIYF
.	few	TRBV6-1	TRBJ2-1	TGTGCCAGCAGTGAGGGTCGGGACCTAAGCTCCTACAATGAGCAGTTCTTC	CASSEGRDLSSYNEQFF
.	.	TRBV20-1	TRBJ1-3	TGCAGTGCTAGAGGAACCCCAGGCTCTGGAAACACCATATATTTT	CSARGTPGSGNTIYF
.	.	TRBV5-1	TRBJ2-1	TGCGCCAGCAGCCCGGGGGGCGGTATGAACAATGAGCAGTTCTTC	CASSPGGGMNNEQFF
.	.	TRBV7-8	TRBJ2-1	TGTGCCAGCAGCCCGGACGGGCCCTACAATGAGCAGTTCTTC	CASSPDGPYNEQFF
.	.	TRBV29-1	TRBJ2-2	TGCAGCGTCCTACGGGGTAACGGGGAGCTGTTTTTT	CSVLRGNGELFF
.	once	TRBV29-1	TRBJ1-1	TGCAGCGTTGTAACGCCTCTATCCGTTGAAGCTTTCTTT	CSVVTPLSVEAFF
.	many	TRBV4-3	TRBJ1-1	TGTGCCAGCAGCCAAGGACGGGGAACTGAAGCTTTCTTT	CASSQGRGTEAFF
TRBD1	few	TRBV7-9	TRBJ2-4	TGTGCCAGCAGCCCTAGTGAGGGACAGGACCTAGCCAAAAACATTCAGTACTTC	CASSPSEGQDLAKNIQYF
TRBD1	.	TRBV6-6	TRBJ1-4	TGTGCCAGCAGTTACAACAGGGGTGCAACTAATGAAAAACTGTTTTTT	CASSYNRGATNEKLFF
.	many	TRBV6-1	TRBJ2-5	TGTGCCAGCAGTGAACGGAGGCGGGGGCCCCAAGAGACCCAGTACTTC	CASSERRRGPQETQYF
.	few	TRBV7-6	TRBJ2-2	TGTGCCAGCAGCTTAGATCCGGAGACGAACACCGGGGAGCTGTTTTTT	CASSLDPETNTGELFF
TRBD2	.	TRBV7-9	TRBJ2-5	TGTGCCAGCAGGGGAGTAGCGGGGGACCCTTCGACCCAGTACTTC	CASRGVAGDPSTQYF
.	few	TRBV7-2	TRBJ1-4	TGTGCCAGCAGCTTTCCAACTAATGAAAAACTGTTTTTT	CASSFPTNEKLFF
TRBD1	.	TRBV4-1	TRBJ1-5	TGCGCCAGCAGCCAATACGGGGACAGTAGCAATCAGCCCCAGCATTTT	CASSQYGDSSNQPQHF
.	many	TRBV7-2	TRBJ1-4	TGTGCCAGCAGCTTAGCTACAGCAAATGAAAAACTGTTTTTT	CASSLATANEKLFF
.	few	TRBV19	TRBJ2-1	TGTGCCAGTAGTGACGGAGGGGCCTACAATGAGCAGTTCTTC	CASSDGGAYNEQFF
TRBD2	.	TRBV4-3	TRBJ2-2	TGCGCCAGCAGCCAAGCCTACCCGGGGAGGGGCGGGGAGCTGTTTTTT	CASSQAYPGRGGELFF